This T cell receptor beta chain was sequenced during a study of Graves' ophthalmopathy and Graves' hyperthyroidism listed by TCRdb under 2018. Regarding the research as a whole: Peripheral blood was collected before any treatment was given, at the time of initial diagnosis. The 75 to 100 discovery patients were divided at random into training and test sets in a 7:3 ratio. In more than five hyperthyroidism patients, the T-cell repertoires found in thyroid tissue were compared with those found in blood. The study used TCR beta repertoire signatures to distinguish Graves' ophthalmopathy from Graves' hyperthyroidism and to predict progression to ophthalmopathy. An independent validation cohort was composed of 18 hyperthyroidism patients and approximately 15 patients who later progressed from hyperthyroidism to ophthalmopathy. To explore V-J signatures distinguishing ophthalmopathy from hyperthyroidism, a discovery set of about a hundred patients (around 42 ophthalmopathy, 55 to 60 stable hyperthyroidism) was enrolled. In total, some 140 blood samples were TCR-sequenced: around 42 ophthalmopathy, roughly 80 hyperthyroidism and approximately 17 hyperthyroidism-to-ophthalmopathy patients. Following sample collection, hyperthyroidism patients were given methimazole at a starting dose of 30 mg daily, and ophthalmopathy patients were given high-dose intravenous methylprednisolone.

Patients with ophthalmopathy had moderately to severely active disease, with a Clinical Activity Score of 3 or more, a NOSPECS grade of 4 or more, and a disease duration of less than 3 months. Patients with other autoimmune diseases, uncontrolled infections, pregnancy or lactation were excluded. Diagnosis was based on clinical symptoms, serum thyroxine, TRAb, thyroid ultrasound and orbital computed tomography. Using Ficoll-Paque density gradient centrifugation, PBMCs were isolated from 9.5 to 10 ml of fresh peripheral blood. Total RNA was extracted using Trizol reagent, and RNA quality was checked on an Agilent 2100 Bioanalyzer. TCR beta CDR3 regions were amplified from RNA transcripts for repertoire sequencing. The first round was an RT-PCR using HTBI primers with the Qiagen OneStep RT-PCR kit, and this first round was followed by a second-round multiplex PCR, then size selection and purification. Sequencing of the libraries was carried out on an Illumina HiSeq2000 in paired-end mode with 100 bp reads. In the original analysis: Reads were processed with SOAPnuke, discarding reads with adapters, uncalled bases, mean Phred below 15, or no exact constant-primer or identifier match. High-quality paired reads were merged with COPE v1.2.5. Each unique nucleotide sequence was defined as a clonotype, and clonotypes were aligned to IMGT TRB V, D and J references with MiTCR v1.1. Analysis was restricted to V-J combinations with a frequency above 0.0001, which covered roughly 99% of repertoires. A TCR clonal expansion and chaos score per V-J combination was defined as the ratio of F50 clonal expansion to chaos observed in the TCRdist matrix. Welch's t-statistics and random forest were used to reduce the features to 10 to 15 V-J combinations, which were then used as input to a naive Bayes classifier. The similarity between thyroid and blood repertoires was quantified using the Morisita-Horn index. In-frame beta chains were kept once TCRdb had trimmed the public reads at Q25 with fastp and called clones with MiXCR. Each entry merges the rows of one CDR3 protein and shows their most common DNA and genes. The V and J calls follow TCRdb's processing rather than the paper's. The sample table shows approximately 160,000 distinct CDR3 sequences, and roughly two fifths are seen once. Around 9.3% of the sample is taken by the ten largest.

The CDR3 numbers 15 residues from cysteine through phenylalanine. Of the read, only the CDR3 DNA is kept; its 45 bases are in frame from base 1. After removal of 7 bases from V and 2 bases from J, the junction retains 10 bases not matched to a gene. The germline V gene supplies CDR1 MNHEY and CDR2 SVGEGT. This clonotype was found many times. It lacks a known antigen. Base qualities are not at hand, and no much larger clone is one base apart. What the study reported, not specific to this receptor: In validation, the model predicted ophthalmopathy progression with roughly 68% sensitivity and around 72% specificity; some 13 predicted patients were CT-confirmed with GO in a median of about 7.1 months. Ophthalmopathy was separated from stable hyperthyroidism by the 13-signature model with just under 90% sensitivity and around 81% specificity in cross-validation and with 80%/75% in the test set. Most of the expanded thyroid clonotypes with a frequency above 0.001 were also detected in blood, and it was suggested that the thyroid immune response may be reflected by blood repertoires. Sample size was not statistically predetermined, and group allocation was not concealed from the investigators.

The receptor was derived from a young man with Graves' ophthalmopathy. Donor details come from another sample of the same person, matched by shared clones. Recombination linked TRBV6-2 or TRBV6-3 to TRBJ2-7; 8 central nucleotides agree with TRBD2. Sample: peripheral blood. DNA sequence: TGTGCCAGCACTCCCCAACGGGAGGGGGCCTACGAGCAGTACTTC. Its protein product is CASTPQREGAYEQYF.